The sequence of this T cell receptor (beta chain) was determined in a study of blood T cells in healthy people across ages. With respect to this clonotype: Antigen specificity is unknown.

Overall study findings and caveats: TCR beta diversity correlated strongly with naive T cell percentage.

A second PCR, run for about 7 to 11 cycles, used a sample-barcoded 5' primer plus a J-beta primer mix. TCRdb itself ran the 5' RACE reads through MiXCR, one entry per CDR3 protein. The table lists about 840,000 distinct CDR3 sequences, around 29% of them singletons. There are 14 residues in the CDR3. The germline gives CDR1 MNHNY, CDR2 SVGAGI (reference sequence). With V trimmed by 2 bases and J by 5 bases, 4 bases remained unmatched. These same records also appear under a second study, on T cells of mothers and their children.

This rearrangement joins TRBV6-6 to TRBJ2-3; 7 nucleotides agree with TRBD2. The sample taken for sequencing was blood. This receptor was taken from a woman aged 40 to 50 in good health. As DNA, the CDR3 is TGTGCCAGCAGTTACAGCCAGCGGGGAGATACGCAGTATTTT. Its translation is CASSYSQRGDTQYF.